One TCR beta chain is described in this entry. PCR involved 60 Vbeta and 13 Jbeta primers. Sequenced by immunoSEQ multiplex PCR; TCRdb stores in-frame clones only, minus some. The sample includes roughly 250,000 clones, 75% to 90% of them seen just once. The data derive from a study of cytomegalovirus exposure and HLA in healthy donors. The CDR3 sequence is 15 residues long. V dropped 4 bases and J dropped 2; count of bases not matched to a gene: 5. Germline lookup yields CDR1 SGDLS and CDR2 YYNGEE. This chain uses TRBV9 with TRBJ1-3, with TRBD1 matching 8 bases. Sequenced sample: PBMCs. This receptor was identified in a girl aged 2 to 10 in good health and CMV-seronegative. The CDR3 DNA sequence: TGTGCCAGCAGCCCAACGACAGGGGCTGGAAACACCATATATTTT. Translated, it gives CASSPTTGAGNTIYF.